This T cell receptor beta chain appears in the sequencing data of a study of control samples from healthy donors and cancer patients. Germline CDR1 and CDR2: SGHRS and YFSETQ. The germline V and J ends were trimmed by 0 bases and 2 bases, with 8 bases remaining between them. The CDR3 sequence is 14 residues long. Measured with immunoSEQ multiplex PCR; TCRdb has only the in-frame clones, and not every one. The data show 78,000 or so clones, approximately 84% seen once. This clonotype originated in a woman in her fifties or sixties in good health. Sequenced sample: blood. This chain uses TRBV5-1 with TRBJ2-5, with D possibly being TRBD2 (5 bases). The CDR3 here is CASSLVTIQETQYF. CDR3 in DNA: TGCGCCAGCAGCTTGGTGACTATACAAGAGACCCAGTACTTC.